The T cell receptor (beta chain) described here comes from a study of blood T cell repertoires in COVID-19. Study at large: Acute and convalescent COVID-19 samples came from the United States, Italy and Spain.

Germline-derived CDR1 and CDR2 are SGHTA and FQGNSA. The CDR3 sequence is 14 residues long. V lost 5 bases, J lost 4 bases, and 3 bases stayed unmatched. With regard to this clone: Within the sample, other DNA sequences also encode this same CDR3.

Sequencing used immunoSEQ multiplex PCR; TCRdb keeps in-frame clones, though not all of them. In the table there are fewer than 200,000 clones, 80% to 90% of which are singletons. This receptor was obtained from a man younger than 35 who had recovered from COVID-19. The sequencing input was peripheral blood. The chain links TRBV7-2 to TRBJ1-5; TRBD1 aligns across 9 bases. The CDR3 loop reads CASSPGTGNQPQHF. The CDR3 nucleotides read TGTGCCAGCAGCCCGGGGACAGGGAATCAGCCCCAGCATTTT.